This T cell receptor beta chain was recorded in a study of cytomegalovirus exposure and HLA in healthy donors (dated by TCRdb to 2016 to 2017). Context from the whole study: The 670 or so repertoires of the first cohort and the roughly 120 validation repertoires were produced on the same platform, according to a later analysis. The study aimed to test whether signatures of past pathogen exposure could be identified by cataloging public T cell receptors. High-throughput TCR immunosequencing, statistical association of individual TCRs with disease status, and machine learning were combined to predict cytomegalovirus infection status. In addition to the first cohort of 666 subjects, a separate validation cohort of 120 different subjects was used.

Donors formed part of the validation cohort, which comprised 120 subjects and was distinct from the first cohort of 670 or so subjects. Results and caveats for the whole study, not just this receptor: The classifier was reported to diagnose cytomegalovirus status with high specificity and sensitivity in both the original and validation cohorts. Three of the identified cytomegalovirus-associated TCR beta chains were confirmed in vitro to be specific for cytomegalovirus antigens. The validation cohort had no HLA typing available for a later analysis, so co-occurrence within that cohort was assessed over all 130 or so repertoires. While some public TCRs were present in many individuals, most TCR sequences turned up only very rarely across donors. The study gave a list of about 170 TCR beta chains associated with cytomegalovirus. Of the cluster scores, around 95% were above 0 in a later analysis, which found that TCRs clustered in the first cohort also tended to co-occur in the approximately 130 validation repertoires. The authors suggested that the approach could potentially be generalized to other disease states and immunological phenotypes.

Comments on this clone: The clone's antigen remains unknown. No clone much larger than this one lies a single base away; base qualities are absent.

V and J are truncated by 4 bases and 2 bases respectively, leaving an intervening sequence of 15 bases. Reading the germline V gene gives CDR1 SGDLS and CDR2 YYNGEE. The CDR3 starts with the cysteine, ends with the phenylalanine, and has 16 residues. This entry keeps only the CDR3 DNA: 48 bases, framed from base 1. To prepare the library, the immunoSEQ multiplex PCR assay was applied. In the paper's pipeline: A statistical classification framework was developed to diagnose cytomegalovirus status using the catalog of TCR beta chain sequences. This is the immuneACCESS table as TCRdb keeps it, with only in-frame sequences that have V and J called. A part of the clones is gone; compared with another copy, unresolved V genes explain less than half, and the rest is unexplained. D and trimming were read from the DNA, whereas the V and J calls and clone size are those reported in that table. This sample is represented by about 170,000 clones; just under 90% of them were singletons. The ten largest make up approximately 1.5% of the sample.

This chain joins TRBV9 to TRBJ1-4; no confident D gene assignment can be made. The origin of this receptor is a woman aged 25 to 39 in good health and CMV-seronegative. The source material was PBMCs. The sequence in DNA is TGTGCCAGCAGCCCCCAAGGAGGGTTCACTAATGAAAAACTGTTTTTT. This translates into CASSPQGGFTNEKLFF.